The 21 T cell receptor beta chains reported below all come from one sample, sequenced in a study of human T cells and chemical hapten exposure (dated by TCRdb to about 2021). In the paper's terms, the time point label means: patch test 2, 6 weeks after DPC sensitization. The sample's treatment or condition label is to be understood as: therapeutic diphenylcyclopropenone sensitization with weekly scalp DPC. The library was obtained by RACE. The sequencer was a NextSeq 500. TCRdb ran its own pipeline on the public reads, namely fastp trimming at Q25 and MiXCR clone calling, and kept in-frame beta chains. Records with the same CDR3 protein are collapsed into one entry carrying the most frequent genes and DNA. Recorded for this sample are roughly 92,000 distinct CDR3 sequences; over 10% of them occurred a single time. The ten largest clones represent about 3% of the sample. Sequenced here: whole blood, sampled in connection with sensitization to the hapten diphenylcyclopropenone (DPC). The receptors derive from a woman aged 35 to 49 with alopecia areata. Some clones in this sample may be carry-over from other donors' samples.

This clonotype was seen many times. This sequence joins TRBV27 and TRBJ1-4; possibly TRBD1 for D (5 bases). CDR1 MNHEY and CDR2 SMNVEV come from the germline V gene (reference sequence). Trimming removed 6 bases at V and 7 bases at J, with 15 bases between. This CDR3 is 14 amino acids long. CDR3 nucleotide sequence: TGTGCCAGCAGCCGGGACCTGAGGGGTGAAAAACTGTTTTTT. Translating it yields CASSRDLRGEKLFF.

This sequence joins TRBV25-1 and TRBJ1-1; no firm D call. Deletions cut 6 bases from V and 1 base from J, with 12 bases between. This CDR3 has 14 residues. Germline CDR1 reads MGHDK; CDR2 reads SYGVNS. CDR3 region: CASSPSPGNTEAFF. For the CDR3, the DNA is TGTGCCAGCAGCCCCTCCCCAGGGAACACTGAAGCTTTCTTT.

The genes are TRBV10-3 and TRBJ2-1; TRBD2 matches at 13 bases. The CDR3 is made up of 15 amino acids. The germline V gene encodes CDR1 ENHRY and CDR2 SYGVKD. The V and J ends lost 8 bases and 5 bases, in that order; junction bases with no gene match: 6. The CDR3 sequence is CAIGGGTSGNNEQFF. The CDR3 nucleotides read TGTGCCATCGGCGGGGGGACTAGCGGGAACAATGAGCAGTTCTTC.

The rearrangement links TRBV28 to TRBJ2-7; D unresolved. The germline V and J ends were trimmed by 7 bases and 2 bases, with 9 bases remaining between them. The CDR3 has 12 residues. Germline CDR1 is MDHEN and CDR2 is SYDVKM. CDR3 bases: TGTGCCAGCACGGAAAGCACCTACGAGCAGTACTTC. Translation gives CASTESTYEQYF.

This clonotype was counted ten times or more. The chain is built from TRBV28 and TRBJ2-7; unclear D gene. This CDR3 has 11 residues. From germline, CDR1 is MDHEN and CDR2 SYDVKM. Trimming shortened V by 5 bases and J by 3 bases, and 5 bases separated the two germline ends. As DNA, the CDR3 is TGTGCCAGCAGTGTCAACTACGAGCAGTACTTC. Translating it yields CASSVNYEQYF. The full variable domain, its missing parts supplied by reference TRBV28 and TRBJ2-7, is DVKVTQSSRYLVKRTGEKVFLECVQDMDHENMFWYRQDPGLGLRLIYFSYDVKMKEKGDIPEGYSVSREKKERFSLILESASTNQTSMYLCASSVNYEQYFGPGTRLTVT.

This clonotype was seen only a few times. The chain combines TRBV7-2 with TRBJ1-4; D is possibly TRBD1 (6 bases). Trimming left V 0 bases short and J 7 bases short, with 15 bases between. This CDR3 has 16 residues. Germline values: CDR1 SGHTA, CDR2 FQGNSA. The CDR3 sequence is CASSLAAGAMSEKLFF. As DNA, the CDR3 is TGTGCCAGCAGCTTAGCCGCAGGGGCAATGTCTGAAAAACTGTTTTTT.

This clonotype was observed a handful of times. The chain couples TRBV5-4 to TRBJ2-7; D may match TRBD1 or TRBD2 (5 bases each). The V gene lost 0 bases and the J gene lost 2 bases, with 18 bases spanning the gap. The germline V gene encodes CDR1 SGHNT and CDR2 YYREEE (reference sequence). The CDR3 consists of 17 residues. The CDR3 region is CASSLGRPGRIAYEQYF. CDR3 nucleotide sequence: TGTGCCAGCAGCTTGGGACGACCGGGACGGATTGCCTACGAGCAGTACTTC.

This clonotype was observed at least ten times. The chain is built from TRBV7-2 and TRBJ1-5; unclear D gene. Trimming left V 5 bases short and J 6 bases short, with 11 bases between. The CDR3 is 13 residues long. Germline V lookup: CDR1 SGHTA, CDR2 FQGNSA. The CDR3 nucleotides read TGTGCCAGCAGCCACGGAATGGGTCAGCCCCAGCATTTT. This codes for CASSHGMGQPQHF.

This chain uses TRBV12-3 or TRBV12-4 with TRBJ2-7, with a tentative D call TRBD2 (5 bases). Trimming left V 5 bases short and J 5 bases short, with 16 bases between. This CDR3 is built from 14 residues. CDR3 amino acids: CASSPSRRTHEQYF. DNA of the CDR3: TGTGCCAGCAGTCCTTCTAGGAGGACCCACGAGCAGTACTTC.

The CDR3 region is CSVDITGSWNNEQFF. The DNA for the CDR3 is TGCAGCGTTGATATTACAGGGTCATGGAACAATGAGCAGTTCTTC. The chain employs TRBV29-1 and TRBJ2-1; D might be TRBD1 (6 bases). Germline V gene data show CDR1 as SQVTM and CDR2 as ANQGSEA. The CDR3 consists of 15 residues. Trimming took off 3 bases at V and 5 bases at J, with 17 bases between the two ends.

The V and J genes are TRBV4-1 and TRBJ1-2; tentative D call: TRBD1 (6 bases). CDR3 size: 14 residues. Between the trimmed V and J ends, which lost 0 bases and 5 bases, there was a span of 10 bases. Germline V gene data show CDR1 as MGHRA and CDR2 as YSYEKL. The CDR3 DNA is TGCGCCAGCAGCCAAGAAGGGGGGCTGTATGGCTACACCTTC. This encodes CASSQEGGLYGYTF.

The rearrangement uses TRBV27 and TRBJ2-2; D gene ambiguous. The germline V gene has CDR1 MNHEY and CDR2 SMNVEV (reference sequence). V was pared by 5 bases and J by 3 bases, with 16 bases between. The CDR3 runs 16 residues. The CDR3 region has the DNA TGTGCCAGCAGTCTTCGATGGGGTGGGGACACCGGGGAGCTGTTTTTT. Amino acids: CASSLRWGGDTGELFF.

V is TRBV20-1 and J is TRBJ1-2; perhaps TRBD1 as D (5 bases). Per germline, CDR1 DFQATT and CDR2 SNEGSKA (reference sequence). Trimming pared 0 bases from V and 4 bases from J, leaving 9 bases between. The CDR3 is 13 residues long. The CDR3 reads CSARETGSYGYTF. The CDR3 nucleotides read TGCAGTGCTAGAGAAACAGGAAGCTATGGCTACACCTTC.

This chain uses TRBV6-5 with TRBJ1-2; the D gene is possibly TRBD1 (6 bases). The CDR3 is 12 residues long. Deletions cut 10 bases from V and 5 bases from J, with 14 bases between. The germline CDR1 and CDR2 sequences are MNHEY and SVGAGI. The CDR3 nucleotides are TGTGCCACCATGGGAGGGGGATATGGCTACACCTTC. Its protein product is CATMGGGYGYTF.

The chain carries TRBV6-5 and TRBJ2-7, with 10 positions matching TRBD2. The ends lost 6 bases at V and 6 bases at J; junction bases unmatched: 5. The germline V gene has CDR1 MNHEY and CDR2 SVGAGI. CDR3 length equals 13 residues. CDR3 loop: CASRASGRAEQYF. In nucleotides, the CDR3 is TGTGCCAGCAGGGCCAGCGGGAGGGCCGAGCAGTACTTC.

V usage is TRBV21-1 and J usage is TRBJ1-2; TRBD1 reflects the table's D call only, with no check against the DNA. TRBV21-1 is a pseudogene. The CDR3 contains 12 residues. DNA of the CDR3: TGTGCCAGCAGCCCTCGGGCGGTGGGCTACACCTTC. Translation: CASSPRAVGYTF.

This clonotype has a count of ten or more. This sequence joins TRBV14 and TRBJ1-1; possible D gene TRBD1, 6 bases. The V end lost 3 bases, the J end lost 11 bases, and 13 bases lay between the germline ends. This CDR3 region has 12 residues. Looked up from germline, CDR1 is SGHDN and CDR2 is FVKESK. CDR3 bases: TGTGCCAGCAGCCACAGGGGATATGTCGCTTTCTTT. Protein: CASSHRGYVAFF.

The chain links TRBV5-1 to TRBJ1-1, with a weak D call TRBD1 (6 bases). The V end was cut by 3 bases, the J end by 10 bases, with 19 bases between. Germline values: CDR1 SGHRS, CDR2 YFSETQ. The CDR3 has 14 residues. For the CDR3, the DNA is TGCGCCAGCAGCTGGGGGCGACAGCGGAACGTAGCTTTCTTT. It encodes CASSWGRQRNVAFF.

This clonotype has only a few counts. The CDR3 coding sequence is TGTGCCAGCAGCCAGACCCAGACAGGGAATGGCTACACCTTC. Translation: CASSQTQTGNGYTF. The J gene is TRBJ1-2, the V gene TRBV3-1; 7 bases are shared with TRBD1. Trimming at V came to 3 bases and at J to 6 bases, leaving 7 bases not matched to a gene. Germline V lookup: CDR1 LGHDT, CDR2 YNNKEL (reference sequence). CDR3 length equals 14 residues.

The chain recombines TRBV5-4 with TRBJ2-2; D is undetermined. The CDR3 consists of 15 residues. The germline CDR1 and CDR2 sequences are SGHNT and YYREEE (reference sequence). Trimming took off 1 base at V and 0 bases at J, with 7 bases between the two ends. The CDR3: CASSLPASNTGELFF. In nucleotides, the CDR3 is TGTGCCAGCAGCTTGCCGGCTTCGAACACCGGGGAGCTGTTTTTT.

Here the CDR3 DNA reads TGTGCCAGCAGTTCCCAGACAGGGTATAATTCACCCCTCCACTTT. It is translated as CASSSQTGYNSPLHF. The chain uses TRBV28 and TRBJ1-6, with TRBD1 identical over 7 bases. The germline gives CDR1 MDHEN, CDR2 SYDVKM. The V gene end was trimmed by 4 bases and the J gene end by 4 bases; junction bases not matched to a gene: 4. The CDR3 has 15 amino acids.